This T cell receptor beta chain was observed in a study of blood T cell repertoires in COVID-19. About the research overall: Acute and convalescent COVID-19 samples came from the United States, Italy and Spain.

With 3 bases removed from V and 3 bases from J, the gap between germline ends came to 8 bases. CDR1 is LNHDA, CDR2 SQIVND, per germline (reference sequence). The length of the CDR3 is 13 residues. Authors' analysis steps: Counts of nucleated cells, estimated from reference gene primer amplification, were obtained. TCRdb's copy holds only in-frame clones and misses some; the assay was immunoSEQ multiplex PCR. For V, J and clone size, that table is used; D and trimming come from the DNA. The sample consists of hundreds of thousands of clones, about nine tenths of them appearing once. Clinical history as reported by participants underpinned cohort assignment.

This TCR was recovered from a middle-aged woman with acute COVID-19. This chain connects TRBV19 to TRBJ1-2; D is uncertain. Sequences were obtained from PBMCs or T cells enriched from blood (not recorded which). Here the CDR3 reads CASSIRRDYGYTF. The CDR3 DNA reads TGTGCCAGTAGTATTCGTAGAGACTATGGCTACACCTTC.